Below, 12 T cell receptor beta chains from the same sample are listed, as sequenced in a study of TIL therapy for anti-PD-1-resistant metastatic lung cancer. The libraries were made with immunoSEQ v3. Here immunoSEQ multiplex PCR was the method, and the copy in TCRdb shows in-frame clones only, minus some. The sample has 2,000 to 3,000 clones, roughly four fifths seen once. Time point given: pre-treatment sample, taken before nivolumab and TIL therapy. Tumor tissue came from excised metastases, mostly pleural nodules or supraclavicular lymph nodes. The sample here was tumor tissue, taken at baseline. Source of these receptors: a person aged 25 to 80 with non-small cell lung cancer. Some clones in this sample may be carry-over from other donors' samples.

V and J are TRBV30 and TRBJ2-5; 10 bases line up with TRBD1. CDR1 is GTSNPN, CDR2 SVGIG, per germline (reference sequence). Germline trimming cut 7 bases from V and 4 bases from J; bases unmatched to any gene: 6. This CDR3 contains 13 residues. CDR3 DNA: TGTGCCTCAGGACAGGGGGACTTAGAGACCCAGTACTTC. It codes for CASGQGDLETQYF.

This clone was seen once. This chain connects TRBV5-4 to TRBJ2-4, with no clear D. The CDR3 covers 13 residues. Trimming took off 4 bases at V and 1 base at J, with 6 bases between the two ends. Germline-derived CDR1 and CDR2 are SGHNT and YYREEE (reference sequence). CDR3 region: CASSPEAKNIQYF. CDR3 sequence (DNA): TGTGCCAGCAGCCCGGAGGCCAAAAACATTCAGTACTTC.

The V and J genes are TRBV5-4 and TRBJ2-5; D is unresolved. The CDR3 sequence is 14 residues long. The ends were cut back, 0 bases at V and 1 base at J, with 7 bases in the middle. The germline V gene has CDR1 SGHNT and CDR2 YYREEE (reference sequence). Here the CDR3 reads CASSLDSRQETQYF. In DNA form, the CDR3 reads TGTGCCAGCAGCTTGGATAGCCGCCAAGAGACCCAGTACTTC.

The chain has TRBV30 and TRBJ2-1; D is ambiguous. The ends were cut back, 5 bases at V and 7 bases at J, with 15 bases in the middle. CDR1 and CDR2 (germline): GTSNPN, SVGIG (reference sequence). The CDR3 length is 13 residues. CDR3 in DNA: TGTGCCTGGGAAAACGGTGGTGGGAATGAGCAGTTCTTC. Residues: CAWENGGGNEQFF.

The rearrangement joins TRBV10-3 to TRBJ1-2, with D unclear. V was pared by 6 bases and J by 5 bases, with 13 bases between. The CDR3 covers 13 residues. Germline V gene lookup returns CDR1 ENHRY and CDR2 SYGVKD. The CDR3 DNA reads as TGTGCCATCAGCGACATAAACAGTTATGGCTACACCTTC. Amino acids: CAISDINSYGYTF.

CDR3 amino acids: CASSLGDRKNTEAFF. The CDR3 DNA is TGTGCCAGCAGCTTGGGGGACAGGAAGAACACTGAAGCTTTCTTT. The rearrangement uses TRBV5-5 and TRBJ1-1; the match to TRBD1 covers 8 bases. Germline V lookup: CDR1 SGHKS, CDR2 YYEKEE (reference sequence). This CDR3 has 15 amino acids. Trimming took 0 bases from V and 1 from J; bases not matched to a gene: 2.

The gene calls are TRBV7-8 and TRBJ2-1, with a possible D match to TRBD1 (6 bases). Trimming took 5 bases from V and 0 from J, leaving 14 bases between them. Germline lookup yields CDR1 SGHVS and CDR2 FQNEAQ. The length of the CDR3 is 16 residues. DNA for the CDR3: TGTGCCAGCAGCCTAGGGGACACCTTCTCCTACAATGAGCAGTTCTTC. Translating it yields CASSLGDTFSYNEQFF.

V and J are TRBV29-1 and TRBJ1-3; D is unclear. The CDR3 has 14 residues. The germline V gene has CDR1 SQVTM and CDR2 ANQGSEA. The V end lost 3 bases, the J end lost 0 bases, and 9 bases lay between the germline ends. This CDR3 reads CSVDKELSGNTIYF. For the CDR3, the DNA is TGCAGCGTTGACAAGGAGCTCTCTGGAAACACCATATATTTT.

V and J are TRBV5-6 and TRBJ2-7; unclear D gene. This CDR3 region has 14 residues. Germline-derived CDR1 and CDR2 are SGHDT and YYEEEE. V lost 0 bases to trimming and J lost 0 bases, with 7 bases between them. The CDR3 reads CASSLELSSYEQYF. The CDR3 DNA reads as TGTGCCAGCAGCTTGGAACTCAGCTCCTACGAGCAGTACTTC.

This clone has just a few counts. The chain is built from TRBV5-4 and TRBJ1-4, with D uncertain. The CDR3 totals 15 residues. Germline V gene sequence: CDR1 SGHNT, CDR2 YYREEE (reference sequence). V was pared by 4 bases and J by 6 bases, with 16 bases between. CDR3 protein: CASSQNRGLDEKLFF. Written as DNA, the CDR3 is TGTGCCAGCAGCCAAAACCGCGGGTTAGATGAAAAACTGTTTTTT.

This sequence joins TRBV19 and TRBJ2-2, with D unresolved. The V gene lost 7 bases and the J gene lost 1 base, with 13 bases spanning the gap. Germline CDR1 and CDR2: LNHDA and SQIVND (reference sequence). This CDR3 spans 15 amino acids. The CDR3 here is CASKIRSQNTGELFF. CDR3 coding DNA: TGTGCCAGTAAAATCAGATCACAGAACACCGGGGAGCTGTTTTTT.

This CDR3 reads CASSPGGISSYEQYV. In DNA form, the CDR3 reads TGTGCCAGCAGTCCCGGAGGGATCAGCTCCTACGAGCAGTACGTC. The J gene is TRBJ2-7, the V gene TRBV6-6, with D possibly being TRBD2 (6 bases). Germline V gives CDR1 MNHNY, CDR2 SVGAGI (reference sequence). Trimming took 5 bases from V and 0 from J, leaving 14 bases between them. The CDR3 consists of 15 residues.